Below are 7 T cell receptor beta chains sequenced from a single sample in a study of T cells in Graves' hyperthyroidism and ophthalmopathy. TCR beta CDR3 regions were amplified from RNA. The HTBI primer set drove a first-round RT-PCR of the TCR CDR3. TCRdb reprocessed the multiplex PCR reads with MiXCR, giving one entry per CDR3 protein. The table has hundreds of thousands of distinct CDR3 sequences, less than 30% seen once. Sequenced: blood. These receptors all come from a man between 40 and 49 years old with Graves' hyperthyroidism that later progressed to Graves' ophthalmopathy.

There are many counts of this clonotype. The gene calls are TRBV6-1 and TRBJ2-5; TRBD2 matches at 10 bases. V gave up 4 bases and J gave up 4 bases; unmatched junction bases: 3. Germline CDR1 is MNHNS and CDR2 is SASEGT. CDR3 length equals 14 residues. The CDR3 DNA sequence: TGTGCCAGCAGTGGAGCGGGAGGGTTAGAGACCCAGTACTTC. Its translation: CASSGAGGLETQYF.

This clonotype appeared a few times. The gene calls are TRBV20-1 and TRBJ2-7; TRBD2 might be the D (6 bases). V was pared by 1 base and J by 1 base, with 14 bases between. Germline lookup yields CDR1 DFQATT and CDR2 SNEGSKA (reference sequence). This CDR3 is built from 15 residues. CDR3 nucleotides: TGCAGTGCTAGAGCTCACCTCCGGGAGTCCTACGAGCAGTACTTC. Translated: CSARAHLRESYEQYF.

This clonotype was seen many times. The rearrangement links TRBV19 to TRBJ2-2; D might be TRBD1 (6 bases). CDR1 and CDR2 from the germline V gene are LNHDA and SQIVND (reference sequence). The CDR3 consists of 18 residues. V dropped 6 bases and J dropped 0 bases, with 20 bases sitting between them. CDR3 in amino acids: CASRNPPGTHPNTGELFF. CDR3 bases: TGTGCCAGTAGAAACCCCCCCGGGACACACCCGAACACCGGGGAGCTGTTTTTT.

This clonotype was counted ten times or more. The chain employs TRBV12-3 or TRBV12-4 and TRBJ1-4; the D gene is possibly TRBD1 (5 bases). CDR3 size: 14 residues. V lost 4 bases, J lost 7 bases, and 13 bases lay in between. DNA of the CDR3: TGTGCCAGCAGTTCACAGGAGTCGGTTGAAAAACTGTTTTTT. The encoded protein is CASSSQESVEKLFF.

This clonotype came up many times. The chain is built from TRBV28 and TRBJ1-1, with D maybe TRBD1 (6 bases). The V end lost 2 bases, the J end lost 2 bases, and 15 bases lay between the germline ends. Germline CDR1 and CDR2: MDHEN and SYDVKM. The CDR3 totals 16 residues. The CDR3 nucleotides read TGTGCCAGCAGTTTAGTCGGCGGGGGGCCTAACACTGAAGCTTTCTTT. It specifies CASSLVGGGPNTEAFF.

This clonotype appeared many times. This rearrangement joins TRBV7-9 to TRBJ1-1; no clear D. V lost 2 bases and J lost 1, with 8 bases in between. Per germline, CDR1 SEHNR and CDR2 FQNEAQ (reference sequence). This CDR3 has 14 residues. This CDR3 reads CASSLQAPNTEAFF. CDR3 in DNA: TGTGCCAGCAGCTTACAGGCTCCGAACACTGAAGCTTTCTTT.

This clonotype was found once. The chain joins TRBV11-2 to TRBJ2-5; the D gene is possibly TRBD1 (6 bases). V was trimmed by 5 bases and J by 1 base, leaving 14 bases between them. The CDR3 contains 15 residues. Germline V gene lookup returns CDR1 SGHAT and CDR2 FQNNGV. The CDR3 protein is CASSTVDRFQETQYF. CDR3 bases: TGTGCCAGCAGCACTGTCGACAGGTTCCAAGAGACCCAGTACTTC.